Here is one T cell receptor beta chain with its context. Its target is not known. Some clones are missing from TCRdb's copy, which holds only in-frame ones; the method was immunoSEQ multiplex PCR. The sample lists 140,000 or so clones, approximately 86% seen once, with roughly 3% in the top ten. The sample comes from a study of T cell responses to AZD1222 COVID-19 vaccine. Study background: Pooling was applied to second doses at about 4 or about 12 weeks.

Study-wide results and caveats: The study identified only six AZD1222 recipients as seropositive at baseline. Repertoire collection took place solely once the T cell response had peaked.

Trimming shortened V by 3 bases and J by 5 bases, and 19 bases separated the two germline ends. There are 16 residues in the CDR3. Germline CDR1 and CDR2: LNHNV and YYDKDF (reference sequence). Sample: peripheral blood, taken on day 0 of AZD1222 vaccination. This chain connects TRBV15 to TRBJ1-1, with D uncertain. The sequence came from an adult in good health. The CDR3 protein is CATSSPGAGGRTEAFF. The CDR3 DNA sequence: TGTGCCACCAGCAGTCCTGGCGCCGGTGGGCGAACTGAAGCTTTCTTT.